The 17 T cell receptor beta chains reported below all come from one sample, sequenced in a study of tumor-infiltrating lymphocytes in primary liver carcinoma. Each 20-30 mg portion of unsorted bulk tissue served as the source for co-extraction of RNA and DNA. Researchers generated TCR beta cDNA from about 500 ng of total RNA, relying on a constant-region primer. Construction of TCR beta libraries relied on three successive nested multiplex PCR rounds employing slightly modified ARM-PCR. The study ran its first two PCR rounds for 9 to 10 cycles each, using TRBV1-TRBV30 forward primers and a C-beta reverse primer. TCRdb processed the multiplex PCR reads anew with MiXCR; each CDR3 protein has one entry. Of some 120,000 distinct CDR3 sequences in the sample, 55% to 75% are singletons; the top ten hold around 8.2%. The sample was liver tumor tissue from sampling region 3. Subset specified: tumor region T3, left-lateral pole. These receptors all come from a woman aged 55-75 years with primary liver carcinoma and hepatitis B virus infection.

The CDR3 here is CASSIQGNTEAFF. The CDR3, as DNA: TGTGCCAGCAGCATCCAGGGAAACACTGAAGCTTTCTTT. The V gene is TRBV11-2, the J gene TRBJ1-1, with D tentatively TRBD1 (5 bases). This CDR3 contains 13 residues. CDR1 and CDR2 (germline): SGHAT, FQNNGV. The V and J ends lost 5 bases and 2 bases respectively, with 9 bases between them.

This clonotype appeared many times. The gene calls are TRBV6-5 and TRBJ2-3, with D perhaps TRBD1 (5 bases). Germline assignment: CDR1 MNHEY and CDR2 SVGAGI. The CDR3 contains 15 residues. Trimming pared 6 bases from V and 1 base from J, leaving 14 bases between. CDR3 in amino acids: CASSPMWGRTDTQYF. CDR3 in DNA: TGTGCCAGCAGCCCAATGTGGGGCCGCACAGATACGCAGTATTTT.

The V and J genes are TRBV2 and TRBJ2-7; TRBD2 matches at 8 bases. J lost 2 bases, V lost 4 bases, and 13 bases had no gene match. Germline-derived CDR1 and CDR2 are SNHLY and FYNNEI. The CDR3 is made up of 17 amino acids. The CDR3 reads CASSAAAGAAHAYEQYF. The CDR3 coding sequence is TGTGCCAGCAGTGCGGCAGCGGGGGCAGCCCACGCCTACGAGCAGTACTTC. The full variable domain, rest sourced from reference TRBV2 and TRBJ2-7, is EPEVTQTPSHQVTQMGQEVILRCVPISNHLYFYWYRQILGQKVEFLVSFYNNEISEKSEIFDDQFSVERPDGSNFTLKIRSTKLEDSAMYFCASSAAAGAAHAYEQYFGPGTRLTVT.

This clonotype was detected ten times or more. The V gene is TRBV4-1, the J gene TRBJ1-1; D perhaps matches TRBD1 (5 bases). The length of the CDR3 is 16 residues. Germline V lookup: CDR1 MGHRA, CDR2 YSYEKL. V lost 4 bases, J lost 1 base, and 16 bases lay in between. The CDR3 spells CASSPRDRGQNTEAFF. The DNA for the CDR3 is TGCGCCAGCAGCCCCAGGGACCGGGGCCAGAACACTGAAGCTTTCTTT.

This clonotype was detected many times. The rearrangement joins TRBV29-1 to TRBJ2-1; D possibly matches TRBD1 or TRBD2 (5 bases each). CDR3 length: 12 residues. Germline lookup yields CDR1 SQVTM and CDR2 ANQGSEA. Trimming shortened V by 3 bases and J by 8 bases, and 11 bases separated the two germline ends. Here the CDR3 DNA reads TGCAGCGTTGACATGGGGGTCGATGAGCAGTTCTTC. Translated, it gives CSVDMGVDEQFF.

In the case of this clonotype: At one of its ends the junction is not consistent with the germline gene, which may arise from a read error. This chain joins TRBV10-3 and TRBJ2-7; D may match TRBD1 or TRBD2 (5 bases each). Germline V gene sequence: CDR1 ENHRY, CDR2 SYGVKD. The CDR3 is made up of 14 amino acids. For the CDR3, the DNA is TGTGTCATCGGGACGGGTTTAGGGGTTTACGAGCAGTACTTC. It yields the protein CVIGTGLGVYEQYF.

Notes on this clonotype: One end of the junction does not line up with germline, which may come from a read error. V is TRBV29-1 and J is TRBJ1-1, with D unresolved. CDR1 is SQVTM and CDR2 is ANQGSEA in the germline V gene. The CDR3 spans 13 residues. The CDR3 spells CSVSGVMNAETFF. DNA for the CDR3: TGCAGCGTCTCAGGAGTAATGAACGCTGAAACTTTCTTT.

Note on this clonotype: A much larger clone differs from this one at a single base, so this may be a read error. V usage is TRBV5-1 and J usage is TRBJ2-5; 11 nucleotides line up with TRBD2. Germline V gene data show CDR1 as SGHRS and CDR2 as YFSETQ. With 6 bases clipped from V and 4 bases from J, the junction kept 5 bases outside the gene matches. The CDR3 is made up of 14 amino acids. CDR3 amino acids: CASNSGLAGETQYF. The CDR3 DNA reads TGCGCCAGCAACTCCGGACTAGCGGGAGAGACCCAGTACTTC.

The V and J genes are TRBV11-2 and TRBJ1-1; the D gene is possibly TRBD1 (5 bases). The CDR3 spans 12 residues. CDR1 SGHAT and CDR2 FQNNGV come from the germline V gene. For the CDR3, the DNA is TGTACCAACAACTCTAAACAGGCTGAAGCTTTCTTT. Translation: CTNNSKQAEAFF.

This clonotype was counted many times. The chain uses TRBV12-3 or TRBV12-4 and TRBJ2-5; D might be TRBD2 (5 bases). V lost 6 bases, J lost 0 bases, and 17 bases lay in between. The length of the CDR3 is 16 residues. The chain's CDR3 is CASSPGSAKYQETQYF. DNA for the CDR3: TGTGCCAGCAGCCCCGGTAGCGCCAAGTACCAAGAGACCCAGTACTTC.

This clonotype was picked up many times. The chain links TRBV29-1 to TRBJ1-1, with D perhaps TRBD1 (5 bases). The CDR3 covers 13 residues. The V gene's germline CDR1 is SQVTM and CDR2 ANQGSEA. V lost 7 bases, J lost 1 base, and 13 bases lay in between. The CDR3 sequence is CSALGGGNTEAFF. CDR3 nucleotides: TGCAGCGCCCTGGGGGGAGGGAACACTGAAGCTTTCTTT.

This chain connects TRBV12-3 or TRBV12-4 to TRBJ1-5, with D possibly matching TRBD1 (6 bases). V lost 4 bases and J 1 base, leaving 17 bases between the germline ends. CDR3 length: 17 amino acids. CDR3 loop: CASSSGTGQVSNQPQHF. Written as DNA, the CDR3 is TGTGCCAGCAGTTCTGGCACAGGGCAGGTAAGCAATCAGCCCCAGCATTTT.

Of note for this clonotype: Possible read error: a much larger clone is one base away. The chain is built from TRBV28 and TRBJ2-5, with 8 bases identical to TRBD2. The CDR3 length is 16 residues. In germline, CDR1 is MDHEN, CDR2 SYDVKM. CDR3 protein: CASSFQRGTYQETRYF. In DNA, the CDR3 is TGTGCCAGCAGTTTCCAGCGGGGGACGTACCAAGAGACCCGGTACTTC.

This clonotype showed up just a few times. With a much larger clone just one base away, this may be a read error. CDR3 DNA sequence: TGTGCCAGCGGGAGGGGTCTCTATGGCTACACCTTC. Translated: CASGRGLYGYTF. This chain links TRBV6-1 with TRBJ1-2; D possibly corresponds to TRBD1 (5 bases). Between the trimmed V and J ends, which lost 8 bases and 4 bases, there was a span of 11 bases. The CDR3 covers 12 residues. CDR1 is MNHNS and CDR2 is SASEGT in the germline V gene.

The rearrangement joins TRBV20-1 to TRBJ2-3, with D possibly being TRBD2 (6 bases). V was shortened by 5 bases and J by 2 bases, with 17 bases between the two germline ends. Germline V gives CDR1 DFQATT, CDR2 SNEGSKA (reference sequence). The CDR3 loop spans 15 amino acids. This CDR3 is CSARRGLANTDTQYF. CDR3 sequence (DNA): TGCAGTGCTCGTCGGGGACTGGCGAACACAGATACGCAGTATTTT.

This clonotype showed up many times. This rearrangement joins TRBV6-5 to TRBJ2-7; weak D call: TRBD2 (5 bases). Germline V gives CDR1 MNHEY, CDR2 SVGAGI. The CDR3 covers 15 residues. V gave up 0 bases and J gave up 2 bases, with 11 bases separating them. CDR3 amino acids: CASSYSRGQTYEQYF. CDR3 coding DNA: TGTGCCAGCAGTTACTCCCGCGGGCAGACCTACGAGCAGTACTTC.

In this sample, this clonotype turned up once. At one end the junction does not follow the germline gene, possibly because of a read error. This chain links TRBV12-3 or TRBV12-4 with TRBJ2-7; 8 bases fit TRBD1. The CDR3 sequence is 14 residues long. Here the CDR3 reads CANSRRTGSGEQYF. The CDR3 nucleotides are TGTGCCAACAGTCGGAGGACAGGGAGTGGCGAACAGTACTTC.